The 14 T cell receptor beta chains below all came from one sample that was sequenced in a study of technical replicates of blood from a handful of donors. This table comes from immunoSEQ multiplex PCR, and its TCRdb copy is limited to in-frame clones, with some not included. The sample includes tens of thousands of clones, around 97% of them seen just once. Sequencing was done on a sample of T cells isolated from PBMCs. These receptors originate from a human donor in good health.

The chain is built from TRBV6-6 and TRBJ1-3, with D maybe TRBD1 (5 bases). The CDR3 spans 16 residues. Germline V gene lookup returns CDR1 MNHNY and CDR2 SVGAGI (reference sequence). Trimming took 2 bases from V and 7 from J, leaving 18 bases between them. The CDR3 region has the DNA TGTGCCAGCAGTTACGGGGCGGTCATACCAATCAACACCATATATTTT. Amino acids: CASSYGAVIPINTIYF.

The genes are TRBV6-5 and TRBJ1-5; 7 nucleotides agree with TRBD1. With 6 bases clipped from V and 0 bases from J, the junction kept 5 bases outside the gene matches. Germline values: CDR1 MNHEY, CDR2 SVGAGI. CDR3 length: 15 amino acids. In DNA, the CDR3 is TGTGCCAGCAGCCCAGGGGGATATAGCAATCAGCCCCAGCATTTT. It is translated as CASSPGGYSNQPQHF.

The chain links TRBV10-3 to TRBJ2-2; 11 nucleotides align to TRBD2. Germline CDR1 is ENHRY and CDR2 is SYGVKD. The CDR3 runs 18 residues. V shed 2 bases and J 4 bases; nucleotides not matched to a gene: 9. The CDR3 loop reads CAISEIYLAGGRTGELFF. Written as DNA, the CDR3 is TGTGCCATCAGTGAGATTTACTTAGCGGGAGGGCGCACCGGGGAGCTGTTTTTT.

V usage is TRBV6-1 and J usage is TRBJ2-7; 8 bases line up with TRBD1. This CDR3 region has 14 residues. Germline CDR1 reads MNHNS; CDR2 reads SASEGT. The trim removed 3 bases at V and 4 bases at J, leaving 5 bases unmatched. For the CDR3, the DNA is TGTGCCAGCAGTGACCGGACAGGGAGATACGAGCAGTACTTC. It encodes CASSDRTGRYEQYF.

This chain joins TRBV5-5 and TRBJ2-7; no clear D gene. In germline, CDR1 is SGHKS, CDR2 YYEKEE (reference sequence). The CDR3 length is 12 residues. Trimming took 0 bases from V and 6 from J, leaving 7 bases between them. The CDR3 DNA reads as TGTGCCAGCAGCTTGGCGGGTCCCGAGCAGTACTTC. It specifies CASSLAGPEQYF.

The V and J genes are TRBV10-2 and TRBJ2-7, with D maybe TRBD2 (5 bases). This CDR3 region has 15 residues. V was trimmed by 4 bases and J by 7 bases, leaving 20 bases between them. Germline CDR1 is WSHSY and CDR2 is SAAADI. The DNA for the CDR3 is TGCGCCAGCAGTGCTGAGGACTCCCGTCTAGGGGAGCAGTACTTC. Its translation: CASSAEDSRLGEQYF.

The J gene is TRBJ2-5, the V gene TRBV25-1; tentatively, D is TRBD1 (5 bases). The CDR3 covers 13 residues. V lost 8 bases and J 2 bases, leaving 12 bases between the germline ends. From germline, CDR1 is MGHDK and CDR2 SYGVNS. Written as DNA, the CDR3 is TGTGCCAGCCGCGGTACAGGTCAAGAGACCCAGTACTTC. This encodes CASRGTGQETQYF.

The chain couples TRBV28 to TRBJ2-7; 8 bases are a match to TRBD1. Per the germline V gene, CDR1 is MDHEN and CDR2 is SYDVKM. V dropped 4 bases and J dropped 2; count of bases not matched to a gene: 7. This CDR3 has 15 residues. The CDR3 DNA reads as TGTGCCAGCAGTTCGACAGGGGAGTTCGCCTACGAGCAGTACTTC. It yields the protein CASSSTGEFAYEQYF.

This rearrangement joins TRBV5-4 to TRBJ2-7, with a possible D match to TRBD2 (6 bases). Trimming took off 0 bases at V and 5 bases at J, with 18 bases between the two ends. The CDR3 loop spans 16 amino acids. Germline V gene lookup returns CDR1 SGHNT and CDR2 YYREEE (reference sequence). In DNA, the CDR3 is TGTGCCAGCAGCTTGGGACTAGGTCCCCCGTTCAACGAGCAGTACTTC. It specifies CASSLGLGPPFNEQYF.

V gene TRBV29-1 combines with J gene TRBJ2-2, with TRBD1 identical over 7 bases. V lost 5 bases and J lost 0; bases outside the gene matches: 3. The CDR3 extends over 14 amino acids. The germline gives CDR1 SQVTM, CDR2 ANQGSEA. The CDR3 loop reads CSVPDRANTGELFF. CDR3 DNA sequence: TGCAGCGTTCCAGACAGGGCGAACACCGGGGAGCTGTTTTTT.

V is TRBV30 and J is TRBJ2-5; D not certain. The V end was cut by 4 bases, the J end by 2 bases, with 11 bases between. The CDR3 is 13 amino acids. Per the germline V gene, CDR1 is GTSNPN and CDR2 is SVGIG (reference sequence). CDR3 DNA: TGTGCCTGGACGTGGCCGTTTCAAGAGACCCAGTACTTC. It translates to CAWTWPFQETQYF.

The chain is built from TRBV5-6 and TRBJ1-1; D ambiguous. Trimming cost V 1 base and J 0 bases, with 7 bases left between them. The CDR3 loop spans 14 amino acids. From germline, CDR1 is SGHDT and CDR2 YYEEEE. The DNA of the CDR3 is TGTGCCAGCAGCTTGCGCAGATTGAACACTGAAGCTTTCTTT. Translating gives CASSLRRLNTEAFF.

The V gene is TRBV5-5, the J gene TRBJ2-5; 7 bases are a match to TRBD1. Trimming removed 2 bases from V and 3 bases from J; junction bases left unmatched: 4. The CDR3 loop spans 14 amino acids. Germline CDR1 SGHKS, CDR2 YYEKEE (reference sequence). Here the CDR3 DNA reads TGTGCCAGCAGCTTCTCTGGGACAGAAGAGACCCAGTACTTC. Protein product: CASSFSGTEETQYF.

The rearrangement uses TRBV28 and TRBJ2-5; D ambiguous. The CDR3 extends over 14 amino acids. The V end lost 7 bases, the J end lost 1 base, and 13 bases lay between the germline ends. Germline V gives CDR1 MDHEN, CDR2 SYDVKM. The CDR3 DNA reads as TGTGCCAGCACCCCCAGATTCCCCCAAGAGACCCAGTACTTC. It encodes CASTPRFPQETQYF.